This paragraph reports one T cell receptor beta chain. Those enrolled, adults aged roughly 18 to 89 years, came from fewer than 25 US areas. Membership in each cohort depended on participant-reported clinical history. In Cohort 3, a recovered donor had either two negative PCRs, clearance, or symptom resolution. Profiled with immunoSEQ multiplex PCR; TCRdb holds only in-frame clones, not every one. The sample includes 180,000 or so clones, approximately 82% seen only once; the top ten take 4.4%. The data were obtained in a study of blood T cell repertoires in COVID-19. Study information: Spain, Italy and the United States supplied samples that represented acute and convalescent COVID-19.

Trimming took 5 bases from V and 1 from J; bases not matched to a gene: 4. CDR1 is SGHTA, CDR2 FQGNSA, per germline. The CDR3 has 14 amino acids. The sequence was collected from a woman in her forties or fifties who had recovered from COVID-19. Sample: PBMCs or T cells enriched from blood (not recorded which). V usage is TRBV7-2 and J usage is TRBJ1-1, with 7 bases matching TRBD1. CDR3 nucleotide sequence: TGTGCCAGCAGCCCTAGGACAGGGAACACTGAAGCTTTCTTT. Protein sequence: CASSPRTGNTEAFF.